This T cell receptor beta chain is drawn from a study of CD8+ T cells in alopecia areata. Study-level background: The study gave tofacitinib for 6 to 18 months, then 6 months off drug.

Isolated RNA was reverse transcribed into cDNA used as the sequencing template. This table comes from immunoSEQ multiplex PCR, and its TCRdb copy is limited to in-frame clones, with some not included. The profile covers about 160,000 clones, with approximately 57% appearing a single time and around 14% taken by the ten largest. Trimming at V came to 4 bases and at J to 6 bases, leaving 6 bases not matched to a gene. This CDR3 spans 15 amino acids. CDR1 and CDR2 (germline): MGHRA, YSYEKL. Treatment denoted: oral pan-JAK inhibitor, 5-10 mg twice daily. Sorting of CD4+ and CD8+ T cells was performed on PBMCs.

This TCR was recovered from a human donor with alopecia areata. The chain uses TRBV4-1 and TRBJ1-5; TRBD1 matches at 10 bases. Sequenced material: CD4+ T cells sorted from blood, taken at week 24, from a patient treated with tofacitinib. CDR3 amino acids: CASSPRTGGTQPQHF. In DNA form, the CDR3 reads TGCGCCAGCAGCCCGAGGACAGGGGGAACTCAGCCCCAGCATTTT.